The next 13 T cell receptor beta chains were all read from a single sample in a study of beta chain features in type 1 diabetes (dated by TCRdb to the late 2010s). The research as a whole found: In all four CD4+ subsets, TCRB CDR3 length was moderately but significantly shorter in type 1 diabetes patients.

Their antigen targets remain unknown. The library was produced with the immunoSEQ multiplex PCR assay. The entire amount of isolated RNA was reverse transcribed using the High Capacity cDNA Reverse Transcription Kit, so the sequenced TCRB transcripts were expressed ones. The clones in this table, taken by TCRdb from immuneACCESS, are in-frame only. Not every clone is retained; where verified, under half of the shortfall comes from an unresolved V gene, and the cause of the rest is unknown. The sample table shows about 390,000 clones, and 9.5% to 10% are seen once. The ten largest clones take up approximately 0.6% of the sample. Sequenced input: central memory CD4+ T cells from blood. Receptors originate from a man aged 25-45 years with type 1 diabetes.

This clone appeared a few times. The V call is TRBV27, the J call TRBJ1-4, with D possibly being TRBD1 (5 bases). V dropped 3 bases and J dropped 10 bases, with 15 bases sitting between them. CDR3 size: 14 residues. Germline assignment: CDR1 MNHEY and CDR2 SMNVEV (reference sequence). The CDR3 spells CASSFRQGGGKLFF. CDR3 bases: TGTGCCAGCAGTTTTAGGCAGGGCGGCGGAAAACTGTTTTTT.

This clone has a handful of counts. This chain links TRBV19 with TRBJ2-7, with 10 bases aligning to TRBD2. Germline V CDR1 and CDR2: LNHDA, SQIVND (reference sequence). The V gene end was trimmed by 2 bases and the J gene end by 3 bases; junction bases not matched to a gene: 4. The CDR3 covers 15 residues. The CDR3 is CASSILAGAIYEQYF. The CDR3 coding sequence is TGTGCCAGTAGTATACTAGCGGGAGCAATCTACGAGCAGTACTTC.

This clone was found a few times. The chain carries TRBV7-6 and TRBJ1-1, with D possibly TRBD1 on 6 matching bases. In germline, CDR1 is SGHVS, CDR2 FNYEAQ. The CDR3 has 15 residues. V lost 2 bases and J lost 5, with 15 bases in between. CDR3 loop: CASSLSTGSWTEAFF. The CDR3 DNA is TGTGCCAGCAGCTTATCTACAGGGTCTTGGACTGAAGCTTTCTTT.

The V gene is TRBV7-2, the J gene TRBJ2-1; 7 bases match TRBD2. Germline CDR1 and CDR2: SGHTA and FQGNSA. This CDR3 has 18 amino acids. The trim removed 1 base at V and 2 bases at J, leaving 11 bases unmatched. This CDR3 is CASSLGEGSSGAYNEQFF. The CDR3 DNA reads TGTGCCAGCAGCTTAGGGGAGGGTAGCTCGGGGGCCTACAATGAGCAGTTCTTC.

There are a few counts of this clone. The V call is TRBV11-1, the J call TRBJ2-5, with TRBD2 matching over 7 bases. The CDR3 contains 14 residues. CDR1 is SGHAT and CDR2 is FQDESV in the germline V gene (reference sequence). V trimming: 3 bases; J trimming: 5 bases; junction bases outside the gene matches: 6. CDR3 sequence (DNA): TGTGCCAGCAGCTTGGGGGGGAATTCGGAGACCCAGTACTTC. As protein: CASSLGGNSETQYF.

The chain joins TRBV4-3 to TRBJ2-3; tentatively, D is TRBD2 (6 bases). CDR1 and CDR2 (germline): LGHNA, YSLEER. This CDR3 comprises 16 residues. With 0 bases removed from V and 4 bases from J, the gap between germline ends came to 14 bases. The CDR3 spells CASSQDREAGADTQYF. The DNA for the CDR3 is TGCGCCAGCAGCCAAGATAGGGAGGCAGGCGCAGATACGCAGTATTTT.

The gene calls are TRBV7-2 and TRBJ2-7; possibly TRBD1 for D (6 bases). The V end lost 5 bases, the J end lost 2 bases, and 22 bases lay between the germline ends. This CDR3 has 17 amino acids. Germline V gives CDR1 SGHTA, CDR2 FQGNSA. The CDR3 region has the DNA TGTGCCAGCAGCGGGGGCCCACTAACCTCGTCGGCCTACGAGCAGTACTTC. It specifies CASSGGPLTSSAYEQYF. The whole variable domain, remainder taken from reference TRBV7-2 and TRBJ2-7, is GAGVSQSPSNKVTEKGKDVELRCDPISGHTALYWYRQSLGQGLEFLIYFQGNSAPDKSGLPSDRFSAERTGGSVSTLTIQRTQQEDSAVYLCASSGGPLTSSAYEQYFGPGTRLTVT.

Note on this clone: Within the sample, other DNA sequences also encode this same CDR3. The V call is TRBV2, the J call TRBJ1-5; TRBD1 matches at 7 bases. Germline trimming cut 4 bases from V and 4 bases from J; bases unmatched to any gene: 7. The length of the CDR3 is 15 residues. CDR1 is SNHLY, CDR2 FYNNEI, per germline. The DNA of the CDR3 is TGTGCCAGCAGTGTTAACAGGGGCGAGAATCAGCCCCAGCATTTT. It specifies CASSVNRGENQPQHF.

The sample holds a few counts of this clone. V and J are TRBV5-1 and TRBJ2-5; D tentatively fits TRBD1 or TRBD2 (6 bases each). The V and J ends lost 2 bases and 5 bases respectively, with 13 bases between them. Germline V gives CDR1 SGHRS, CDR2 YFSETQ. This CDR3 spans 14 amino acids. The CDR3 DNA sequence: TGCGCCAGCAGCTTCTTGACAGGAGGGGAGACCCAGTACTTC. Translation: CASSFLTGGETQYF.

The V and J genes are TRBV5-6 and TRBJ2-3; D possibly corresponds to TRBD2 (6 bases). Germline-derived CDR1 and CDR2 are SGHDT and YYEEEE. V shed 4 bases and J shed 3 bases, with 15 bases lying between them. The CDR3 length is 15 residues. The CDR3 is CASSPLGGRTDTQYF. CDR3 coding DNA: TGTGCCAGCAGCCCTCTGGGGGGAAGGACAGATACGCAGTATTTT.

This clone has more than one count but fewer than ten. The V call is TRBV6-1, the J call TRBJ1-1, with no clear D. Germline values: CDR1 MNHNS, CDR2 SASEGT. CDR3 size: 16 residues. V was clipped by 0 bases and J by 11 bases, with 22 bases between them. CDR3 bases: TGTGCCAGCAGTGAAGCGCTTCTTACGGGTGGGGATTCGGCTTTCTTT. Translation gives CASSEALLTGGDSAFF.

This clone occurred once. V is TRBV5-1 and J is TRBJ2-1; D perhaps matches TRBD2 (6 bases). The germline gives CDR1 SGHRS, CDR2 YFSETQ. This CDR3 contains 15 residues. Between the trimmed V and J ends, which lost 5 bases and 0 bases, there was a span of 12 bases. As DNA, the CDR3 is TGCGCCAGCAGGCCGGCGGGGTCCTCCTACAATGAGCAGTTCTTC. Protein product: CASRPAGSSYNEQFF.

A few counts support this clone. CDR3 DNA sequence: TGTGCCAGCAGCCCCGGACAGGGAGGCTACACCTTC. Protein sequence: CASSPGQGGYTF. The rearrangement links TRBV5-4 to TRBJ1-2, with 8 bases aligning to TRBD1. Germline values: CDR1 SGHNT, CDR2 YYREEE (reference sequence). This CDR3 has 12 residues. J was trimmed by 8 bases and V by 4 bases; bases with no gene match: 4.